Presented here are 16 T cell receptor beta chains from one specimen sequenced in a study of beta chain features in type 1 diabetes listed by TCRdb under 2018. Libraries came from the immunoSEQ multiplex PCR assay. All of the isolated RNA was reverse transcribed with the High Capacity cDNA Reverse Transcription Kit, so expressed TCRB transcripts were sequenced. TCRdb took this table from immuneACCESS and kept in-frame rearrangements with V and J called. Such tables lack part of the clones; where checked against another copy, unresolved V genes explain under half of the gap, and the rest is unexplained. This sample lists roughly 150,000 clones; over 7.5% were detected once. The biggest ten clones account for about 0.6% of the sample. Sequencing was done on a sample of central memory CD4+ T cells from blood. The receptors originated from a young man in good health.

This rearrangement joins TRBV7-9 to TRBJ1-2; TRBD1 aligns across 8 bases. Germline V gene sequence: CDR1 SEHNR, CDR2 FQNEAQ (reference sequence). V was clipped by 3 bases and J by 8 bases; unmatched bases: 5. CDR3 size: 13 residues. CDR3 in DNA: TGTGCCAGCAGCTTGGACAGGGTGGGCGGCTACACCTTC. Its protein product is CASSLDRVGGYTF.

Points on this clone: A much larger clonotype is one base distant, so this may be a read error. V gene TRBV6-6 combines with J gene TRBJ2-1, with D perhaps matching TRBD2 (7 bases). This CDR3 is built from 12 residues. CDR1 is MNHNY and CDR2 is SVGAGI in the germline V gene (reference sequence). The germline V and J ends were trimmed by 6 bases and 6 bases, with 9 bases remaining between them. CDR3 sequence: CASRGGGNEQFF. The CDR3 bases are TGTGCCAGCAGAGGGGGGGGCAATGAGCAGTTCTTC.

The gene calls are TRBV7-2 and TRBJ1-2, with 9 bases that match TRBD1. With V trimmed by 1 base and J by 2 bases, 2 bases remained unmatched. CDR1 and CDR2 from the germline V gene are SGHTA and FQGNSA. This CDR3 contains 15 residues. This chain's CDR3 is CASSLDGTGNYGYTF. The CDR3 region has the DNA TGTGCCAGCAGCTTAGATGGGACAGGGAACTATGGCTACACCTTC. The variable domain in full, completed from reference TRBV7-2 and TRBJ1-2, reads GAGVSQSPSNKVTEKGKDVELRCDPISGHTALYWYRQSLGQGLEFLIYFQGNSAPDKSGLPSDRFSAERTGGSVSTLTIQRTQQEDSAVYLCASSLDGTGNYGYTFGSGTRLTVV.

The rearrangement uses TRBV29-1 and TRBJ2-1; TRBD2 aligns across 8 bases. The trim removed 0 bases at V and 9 bases at J, leaving 1 base unmatched. The CDR3 consists of 12 residues. Germline V lookup: CDR1 SQVTM, CDR2 ANQGSEA. This CDR3 is CSVEETSAEQFF. In DNA form, the CDR3 reads TGCAGCGTTGAAGAGACTAGCGCTGAGCAGTTCTTC.

The chain recombines TRBV6-5 with TRBJ1-1; 9 nucleotides match TRBD1. V trimming: 0 bases; J trimming: 6 bases; junction bases outside the gene matches: 5. The V gene's germline CDR1 is MNHEY and CDR2 SVGAGI. The CDR3 loop spans 15 amino acids. The CDR3 is CASSYSMGTGPEAFF. Written as DNA, the CDR3 is TGTGCCAGCAGTTACTCTATGGGGACAGGGCCTGAAGCTTTCTTT.

This chain links TRBV9 with TRBJ2-2, with TRBD1 identical over 7 bases. The CDR3 runs to 16 residues. V gave up 7 bases and J gave up 2 bases; unmatched junction bases: 11. CDR1 and CDR2 from the germline V gene are SGDLS and YYNGEE. CDR3 protein: CASRGGWDSNTGELFF. CDR3 nucleotides: TGTGCCAGCCGAGGGGGTTGGGACAGCAACACCGGGGAGCTGTTTTTT.

This clone was observed a handful of times. Other DNA sequences from this sample encode an identical CDR3 as well. The rearrangement links TRBV18 to TRBJ2-7, with D maybe TRBD2 (5 bases). CDR3 size: 11 residues. V shed 6 bases and J shed 5 bases, with 8 bases lying between them. From germline, CDR1 is KGHSH and CDR2 LQKENI. The CDR3 here is CASSREDEQYF. CDR3 sequence (DNA): TGTGCCAGCTCGAGGGAAGACGAGCAGTACTTC.

The gene calls are TRBV18 and TRBJ1-4, with D tentatively TRBD1 (5 bases). Germline V CDR1 and CDR2: KGHSH, LQKENI. Trimming stripped 6 bases from V and 10 bases from J, with 21 bases between. The CDR3 consists of 15 residues. CDR3 amino acids: CASSPRGQEGRKLFF. Written as DNA, the CDR3 is TGTGCCAGCTCCCCGAGGGGCCAGGAGGGGAGAAAACTGTTTTTT.

V gene TRBV6-6 combines with J gene TRBJ2-5; the match to TRBD2 covers 8 bases. V lost 5 bases to trimming and J lost 3 bases; unmatched junction nucleotides: 5. Germline V gene data show CDR1 as MNHNY and CDR2 as SVGAGI (reference sequence). The CDR3 consists of 14 residues. This CDR3 is CASSRSGAKETQYF. The CDR3 nucleotides are TGTGCCAGCAGTCGTAGCGGGGCTAAAGAGACCCAGTACTTC.

This clone was observed a few times. This chain joins TRBV5-4 and TRBJ1-1; D gene ambiguous. Trimming took off 0 bases at V and 4 bases at J, with 10 bases between the two ends. The CDR3 is 14 amino acids. The germline V gene encodes CDR1 SGHNT and CDR2 YYREEE (reference sequence). The CDR3 DNA follows: TGTGCCAGCAGCTTGGACAGTCGGGGCACTGAAGCTTTCTTT. It encodes CASSLDSRGTEAFF. The complete variable domain, with remaining parts taken from reference TRBV5-4 and TRBJ1-1, reads ETGVTQSPTHLIKTRGQQVTLRCSSQSGHNTVSWYQQALGQGPQFIFQYYREEENGRGNFPPRFSGLQFPNYSSELNVNALELDDSALYLCASSLDSRGTEAFFGQGTRLTVV.

This clone was counted between two and nine times. Different DNA sequences within this sample yield the same CDR3. This rearrangement joins TRBV5-1 to TRBJ2-3; 9 nucleotides align to TRBD1. Germline trimming cut 0 bases from V and 3 bases from J; bases unmatched to any gene: 2. The CDR3 contains 15 residues. Germline CDR1 reads SGHRS; CDR2 reads YFSETQ. CDR3 DNA: TGCGCCAGCAGCTTGGTAGGACAGGGGACAGATACGCAGTATTTT. This sequence encodes CASSLVGQGTDTQYF.

The chain carries TRBV7-9 and TRBJ2-7; 11 positions match TRBD1. Trimming removed 3 bases from V and 4 bases from J; junction bases left unmatched: 5. CDR1 and CDR2 (germline): SEHNR, FQNEAQ (reference sequence). The CDR3 loop spans 15 amino acids. The CDR3 DNA reads TGTGCCAGCAGCTTGGGGGGGACAGGGGGGTACGAGCAGTACTTC. It encodes CASSLGGTGGYEQYF.

In this sample, this clone turned up a few times. The V call is TRBV28, the J call TRBJ1-2, with no clear D. Between the trimmed V and J ends, which lost 4 bases and 4 bases, there was a span of 10 bases. There are 13 residues in the CDR3. Germline V gene data show CDR1 as MDHEN and CDR2 as SYDVKM. The CDR3 loop reads CASSSGVPYGYTF. The DNA of the CDR3 is TGTGCCAGCAGTTCAGGCGTTCCCTATGGCTACACCTTC.

This clone was detected many times. This chain connects TRBV7-2 to TRBJ2-7, with 7 nucleotides matching TRBD1. The CDR3 is made up of 13 amino acids. V lost 5 bases to trimming and J lost 5 bases; unmatched junction nucleotides: 6. Looked up from germline, CDR1 is SGHTA and CDR2 is FQGNSA. The CDR3 sequence: CASSTLDRHEQYF. CDR3 DNA sequence: TGTGCCAGCAGCACCCTGGACAGGCACGAGCAGTACTTC.

The J gene is TRBJ2-4, the V gene TRBV6-1; no firm D call. The germline V and J ends were trimmed by 5 bases and 8 bases, with 13 bases remaining between them. CDR1 is MNHNS and CDR2 is SASEGT in the germline V gene. CDR3 length: 13 amino acids. The CDR3 spells CASSRNVQDIQYF. DNA for the CDR3: TGTGCCAGCAGTCGGAACGTCCAGGACATTCAGTACTTC.

This chain uses TRBV10-3 with TRBJ2-5; 8 bases fit TRBD2. Looked up from germline, CDR1 is ENHRY and CDR2 is SYGVKD. The CDR3 totals 14 residues. The V segment lost 6 bases and the J segment 3 bases; nucleotides outside the gene matches: 6. This CDR3 reads CAIRDHGGEETQYF. CDR3 sequence (DNA): TGTGCCATCAGAGACCACGGGGGGGAAGAGACCCAGTACTTC.